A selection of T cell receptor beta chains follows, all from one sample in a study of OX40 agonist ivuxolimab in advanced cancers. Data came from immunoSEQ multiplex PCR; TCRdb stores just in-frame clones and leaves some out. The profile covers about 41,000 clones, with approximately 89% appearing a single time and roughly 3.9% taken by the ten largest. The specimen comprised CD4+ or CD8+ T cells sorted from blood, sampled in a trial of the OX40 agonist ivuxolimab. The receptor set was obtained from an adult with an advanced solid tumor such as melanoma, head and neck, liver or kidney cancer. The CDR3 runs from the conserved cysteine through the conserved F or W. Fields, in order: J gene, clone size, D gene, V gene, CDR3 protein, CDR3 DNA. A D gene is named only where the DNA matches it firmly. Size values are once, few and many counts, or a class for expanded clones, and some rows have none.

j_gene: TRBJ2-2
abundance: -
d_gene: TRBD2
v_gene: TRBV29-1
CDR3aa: CSGGGSGTGELFF
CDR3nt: TGCAGCGGGGGAGGGTCAGGGACCGGGGAGCTGTTTTTT

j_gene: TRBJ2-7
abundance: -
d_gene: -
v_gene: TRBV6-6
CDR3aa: CASSRQQNYEQYF
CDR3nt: TGTGCCAGCAGCCGACAGCAGAATTACGAGCAGTACTTC

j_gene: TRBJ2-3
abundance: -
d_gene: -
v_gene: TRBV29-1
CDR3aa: CSYLPDTQYF
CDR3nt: TGCAGCTACCTTCCCGATACGCAGTATTTT

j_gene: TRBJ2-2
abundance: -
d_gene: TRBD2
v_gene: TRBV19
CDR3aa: CASRDPASGAGELFF
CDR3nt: TGTGCCAGTCGGGACCCGGCTAGCGGTGCCGGGGAGCTGTTTTTT

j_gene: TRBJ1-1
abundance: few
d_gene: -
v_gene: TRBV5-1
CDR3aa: CASRWNTEAFF
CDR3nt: TGCGCCAGCCGATGGAACACTGAAGCTTTCTTT

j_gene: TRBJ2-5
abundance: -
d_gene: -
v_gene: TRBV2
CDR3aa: CASSHRGGETQYF
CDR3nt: TGTGCCAGCAGCCACAGGGGGGGAGAGACCCAGTACTTC

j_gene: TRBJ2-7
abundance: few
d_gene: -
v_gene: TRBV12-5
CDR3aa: CASGPDREQYF
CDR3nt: TGTGCTAGTGGTCCTGATAGGGAGCAGTACTTC

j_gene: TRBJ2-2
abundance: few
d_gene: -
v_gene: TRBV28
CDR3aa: CASSLNTGELFF
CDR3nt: TGTGCCAGCAGTCTGAACACCGGGGAGCTGTTTTTT

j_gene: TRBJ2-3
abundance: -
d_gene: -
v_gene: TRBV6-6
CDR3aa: CASKDSGDTQYF
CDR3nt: TGTGCCAGCAAGGACAGCGGAGATACGCAGTATTTT

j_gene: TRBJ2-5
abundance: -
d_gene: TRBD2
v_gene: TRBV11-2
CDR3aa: CASSSPSSGMETQYF
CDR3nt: TGTGCCAGCAGCTCCCCGAGTAGCGGGATGGAGACCCAGTACTTC

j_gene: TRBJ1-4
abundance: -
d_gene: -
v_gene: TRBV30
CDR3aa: CAWNLGQGGEKLFF
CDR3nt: TGTGCCTGGAACCTGGGGCAGGGAGGTGAAAAACTGTTTTTT

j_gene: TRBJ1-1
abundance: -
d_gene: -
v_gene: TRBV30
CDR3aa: CAWSRTGNTEAFF
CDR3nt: TGTGCCTGGAGTCGGACGGGGAACACTGAAGCTTTCTTT

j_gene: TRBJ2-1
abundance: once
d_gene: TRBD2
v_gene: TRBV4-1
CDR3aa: CASSQDSPRTSFWAGEQFF
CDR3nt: TGCGCCAGCAGCCAAGATAGTCCTAGGACTAGCTTTTGGGCGGGTGAGCAGTTCTTC

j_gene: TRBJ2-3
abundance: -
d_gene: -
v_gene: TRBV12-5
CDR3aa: CASGRDSHTDTQYF
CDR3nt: TGTGCTAGTGGAAGGGACTCCCACACAGATACGCAGTATTTT

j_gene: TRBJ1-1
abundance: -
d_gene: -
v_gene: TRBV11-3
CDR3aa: CASSLGQVNTEAFF
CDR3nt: TGTGCCAGCAGCTTAGGGCAGGTCAACACTGAAGCTTTCTTT

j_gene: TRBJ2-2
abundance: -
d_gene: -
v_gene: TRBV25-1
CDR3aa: CASTTGAGELFF
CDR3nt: TGTGCCAGCACGACTGGCGCCGGGGAGCTGTTTTTT